This T cell receptor beta chain is from a study of tissue T cells after allogeneic stem cell transplantation. This CDR3 spans 16 amino acids. Germline V gene data show CDR1 as NNHDY and CDR2 as SYVADS. V lost 5 bases, J lost 6 bases, and 8 bases stayed unmatched. CDR3 sequences, V/J genes, frequencies and template counts came from survey-depth TCRbeta sequencing. Method: immunoSEQ multiplex PCR; TCRdb's copy keeps in-frame clones and lacks some. The data hold a few thousand clones, with around 47% observed a single time. Time point noted: mouse harvest day 14 after allogeneic transplant. Tail vein injection delivered 10^7 T-cell-depleted bone marrow cells and 10^6 splenic CD5+ T cells. Mice had MHC-mismatched B6 into BALB/c GVHD, sampled day 7 or 14. Study observations and caveats: Across patients, clones rarely overlapped, yet motif clusters were shared tissue-specifically. TCR repertoires tracked anatomic similarity, regardless of disease or transplant status.

This clone ranks as large. The target antigen is unknown. Mouse gene names and germline throughout. The CDR3 end is not reached by the read, which stops 1 residue before it; the germline J gene fills it in. This TCR came from a female BALB/c mouse given C57BL/6 T cells with graft-versus-host disease after an allogeneic hematopoietic cell transplant. The sequencing sample was made of gut tissue. This chain connects TRBV13-3 to TRBJ2-1, with 13 nucleotides matching TRBD2. The part of the CDR3 DNA that was read is TGTGCCAGCAGCCCCGGACTGGGGGGGCGAGGTGCTGAGCAGTTC. Translated: CASSPGLGGRGAEQF. The complete CDR3 sequence is CASSPGLGGRGAEQFF.